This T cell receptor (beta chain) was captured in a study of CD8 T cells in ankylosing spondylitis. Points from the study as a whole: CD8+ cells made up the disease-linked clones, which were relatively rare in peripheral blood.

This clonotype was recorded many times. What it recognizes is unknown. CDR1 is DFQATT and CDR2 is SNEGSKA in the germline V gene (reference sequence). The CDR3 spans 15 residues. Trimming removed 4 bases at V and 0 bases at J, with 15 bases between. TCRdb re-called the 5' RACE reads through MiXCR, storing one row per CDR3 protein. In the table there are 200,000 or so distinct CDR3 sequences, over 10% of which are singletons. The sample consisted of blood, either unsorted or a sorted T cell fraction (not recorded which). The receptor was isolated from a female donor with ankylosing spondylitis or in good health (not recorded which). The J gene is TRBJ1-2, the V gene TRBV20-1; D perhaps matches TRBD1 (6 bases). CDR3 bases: TGCAGTGCTAAGCCCCCGTCAGGGGCTAACTATGGCTACACCTTC. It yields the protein CSAKPPSGANYGYTF.